This section outlines one T cell receptor beta chain sequence together with its context. Genes and germline come from the mouse. The CDR3 is cut off 4 residues early in the read; its end comes from the germline J gene. The data originate from a study of CD8+ T cells in alopecia areata. RNA was extracted and reverse transcribed into cDNA as the sequencing template. Clones were sequenced by immunoSEQ multiplex PCR, and TCRdb holds only the in-frame ones, with some missing. The sample yields over 250,000 clones, without any singletons. The study sorted pooled cutaneous lymph node cells by CD4, CD8alpha, NKG2D, NKG2ACE and other markers. The CDR3 spans 13 residues. Trimming took 2 bases from V and 2 from J; bases not matched to a gene: 1. Germline V gene data show CDR1 as NNHNN and CDR2 as SYGAGS (reference sequence).

The V call is TRBV13-2, the J call TRBJ2-7; 7 nucleotides match TRBD2. Specimen: CD4+ T cells sorted from a lymph node. The TCR comes from a C3H/HeJ mouse with alopecia areata. As its MHC haplotype, the strain has H2-k. The DNA read from the CDR3 is TGTGCCAGCGGTGAGGGACTGACCTAT. Amino acid sequence: CASGEGLTY. The CDR3 as a whole reads CASGEGLTYEQYF.